This T cell receptor (beta chain) was identified in a study of neurological immune-mediated disorders. In this sample, this clonotype turned up many times. Each CDR3 protein is one row after TCRdb ran MiXCR on the 5' RACE reads. The sample records tens of thousands of distinct CDR3 sequences, roughly 18% being singletons. Sample: PBMCs. This clonotype originated in a woman between 40 and 50 years old in good health.

The CDR3 coding sequence is TGCAGTGCAGAAGGGGGCCCTAGCAATCAGCCCCAGCATTTT. It translates to CSAEGGPSNQPQHF. This chain connects TRBV20-1 to TRBJ1-5, with 7 bases lining up with TRBD1. V was pared by 6 bases and J by 0 bases, with 5 bases of the junction left unmatched. CDR3 length: 14 amino acids. From germline, CDR1 is DFQATT and CDR2 SNEGSKA (reference sequence).